The clone carrying this T cell receptor (beta chain) was counted only a few times. This sample is part of a study of blood T cell repertoires in COVID-19. As for the study in general: Researchers got acute and convalescent COVID-19 samples from the United States, Italy and Spain.

The repertoire was sequenced with immunoSEQ multiplex PCR; TCRdb's copy has only in-frame clones and lacks some. The sample comprises 84,000 or so clones, roughly 74% of which are singletons, and approximately 6% rests with the top ten. The CDR3 totals 14 residues. V gave up 5 bases and J gave up 4 bases; unmatched junction bases: 6. The germline CDR1 and CDR2 sequences are SGHTA and FQGNSA. The chain employs TRBV7-2 and TRBJ1-1, with 8 bases aligning to TRBD1. What was sequenced was peripheral blood. The clonotype comes from a man between 70 and 80 years old with COVID-19, enrolled during active disease. In DNA form, the CDR3 reads TGTGCCAGCAGCCGTGGACAGGGTAGCACTGAAGCTTTCTTT. Encoded protein: CASSRGQGSTEAFF.